The clone carrying this TCR beta chain was observed at least ten times. No antigen is known for it. From germline, CDR1 is SEHNR and CDR2 FQNEAQ (reference sequence). V lost 11 bases to trimming and J lost 8 bases; unmatched junction nucleotides: 3. The CDR3 runs to 10 residues. TCRdb independently ran MiXCR on the reads; one entry per CDR3 protein. The data contain around 340,000 distinct CDR3 sequences, just under 30% of them seen just once; the ten biggest clones take up around 18%. This specimen comes from a study of T cell repertoires in cytomegalovirus infection. About the research overall: Selection of CMV epitopes for the study included recently identified HLA-C-restricted and well-studied HLA-B-restricted ones. Indications of both CMV infection and matching HLA type were provided by public TCR beta signatures. Notes on the study in general: Adding up the frequency of public TCR beta families identified people who carried CMV plus the relevant HLA.

The receptor's source is a human donor in good health (CMV status not recorded). Some clones in this sample may be carry-over from other donors' samples. The sequencing used cultured PBMCs, collected from culture after CMV antigen stimulation. This chain uses TRBV7-9 with TRBJ1-2, with TRBD1 identical over 9 bases. CDR3 nucleotides: TGTGCCGGGGGACAGGGAGGCTACACCTTC. Translated: CAGGQGGYTF.